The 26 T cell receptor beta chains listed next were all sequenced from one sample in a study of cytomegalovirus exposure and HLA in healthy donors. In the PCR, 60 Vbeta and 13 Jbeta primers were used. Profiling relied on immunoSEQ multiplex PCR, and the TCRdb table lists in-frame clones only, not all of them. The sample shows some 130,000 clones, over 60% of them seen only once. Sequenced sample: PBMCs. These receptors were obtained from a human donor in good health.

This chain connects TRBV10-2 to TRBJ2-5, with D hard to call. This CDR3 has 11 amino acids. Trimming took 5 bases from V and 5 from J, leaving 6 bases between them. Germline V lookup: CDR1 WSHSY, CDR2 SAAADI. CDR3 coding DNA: TGCGCCAGCAGTTCCGTGGAGACCCAGTACTTC. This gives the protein CASSSVETQYF.

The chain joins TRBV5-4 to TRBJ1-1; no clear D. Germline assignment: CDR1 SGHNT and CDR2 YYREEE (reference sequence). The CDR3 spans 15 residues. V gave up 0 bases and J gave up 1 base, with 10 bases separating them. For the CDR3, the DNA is TGTGCCAGCAGCTTGGGGACTAGCTCGAACACTGAAGCTTTCTTT. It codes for CASSLGTSSNTEAFF.

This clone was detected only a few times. CDR3 coding DNA: TGTGCCAGCAGCTGGCCGGGACAGGGCCCTGAAGCTTTCTTT. Translation: CASSWPGQGPEAFF. The rearrangement uses TRBV7-9 and TRBJ1-1; 9 bases are shared with TRBD1. The CDR3 runs 14 residues. Germline V CDR1 and CDR2: SEHNR, FQNEAQ (reference sequence). Trimming at V came to 4 bases and at J to 6 bases, leaving 6 bases not matched to a gene.

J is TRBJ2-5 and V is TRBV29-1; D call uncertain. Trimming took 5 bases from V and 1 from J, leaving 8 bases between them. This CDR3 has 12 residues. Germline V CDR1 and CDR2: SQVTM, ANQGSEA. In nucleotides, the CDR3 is TGCAGCGTTCTGCCGGGCCAAGAGACCCAGTACTTC. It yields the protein CSVLPGQETQYF. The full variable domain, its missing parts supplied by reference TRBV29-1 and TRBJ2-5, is SAVISQKPSRDICQRGTSLTIQCQVDSQVTMMFWYRQQPGQSLTLIATANQGSEATYESGFVIDKFPISRPNLTFSTLTVSNMSPEDSSIYLCSVLPGQETQYFGPGTRLLVL.

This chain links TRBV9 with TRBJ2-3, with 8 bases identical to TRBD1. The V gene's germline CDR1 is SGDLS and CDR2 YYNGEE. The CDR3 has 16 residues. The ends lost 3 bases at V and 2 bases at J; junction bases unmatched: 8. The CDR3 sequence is CASSDTGDRFTDTQYF. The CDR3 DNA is TGTGCCAGCAGCGATACCGGGGACAGGTTCACAGATACGCAGTATTTT.

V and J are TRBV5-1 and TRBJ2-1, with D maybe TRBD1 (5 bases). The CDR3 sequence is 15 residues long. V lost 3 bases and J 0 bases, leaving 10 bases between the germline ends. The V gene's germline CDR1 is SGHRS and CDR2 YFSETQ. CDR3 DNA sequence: TGCGCCAGCAGCTCCCAGGGCTACTCCTACAATGAGCAGTTCTTC. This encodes CASSSQGYSYNEQFF.

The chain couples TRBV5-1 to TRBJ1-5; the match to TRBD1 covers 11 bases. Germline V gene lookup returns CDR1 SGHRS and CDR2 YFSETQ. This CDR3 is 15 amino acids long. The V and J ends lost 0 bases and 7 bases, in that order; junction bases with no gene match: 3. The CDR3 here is CASSLGTGGRQPQHF. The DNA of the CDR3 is TGCGCCAGCAGCTTGGGGACAGGGGGCCGCCAGCCCCAGCATTTT.

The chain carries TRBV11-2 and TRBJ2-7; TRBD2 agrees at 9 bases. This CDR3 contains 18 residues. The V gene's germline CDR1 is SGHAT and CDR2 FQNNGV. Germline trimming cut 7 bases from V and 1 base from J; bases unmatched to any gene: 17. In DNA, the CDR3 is TGTGCCAGCACTCCGCGGGGGGGCATCTTCGTGGCGTCCTACGAGCAGTACTTC. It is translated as CASTPRGGIFVASYEQYF. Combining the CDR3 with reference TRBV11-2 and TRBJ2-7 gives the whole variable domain EAGVAQSPRYKIIEKRQSVAFWCNPISGHATLYWYQQILGQGPKLLIQFQNNGVVDDSQLPKDRFSAERLKGVDSTLKIQPAKLEDSAVYLCASTPRGGIFVASYEQYFGPGTRLTVT.

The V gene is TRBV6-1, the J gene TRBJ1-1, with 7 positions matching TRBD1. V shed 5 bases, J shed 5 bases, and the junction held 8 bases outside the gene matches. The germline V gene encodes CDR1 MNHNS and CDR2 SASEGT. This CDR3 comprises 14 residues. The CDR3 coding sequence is TGTGCCAGCAGTAGAACAGGGGTTGGGACTGAAGCTTTCTTT. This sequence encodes CASSRTGVGTEAFF.

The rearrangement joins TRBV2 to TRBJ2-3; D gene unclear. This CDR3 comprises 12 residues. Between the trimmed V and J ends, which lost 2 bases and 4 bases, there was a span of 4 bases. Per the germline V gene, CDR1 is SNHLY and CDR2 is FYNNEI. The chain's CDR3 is CASSERADTQYF. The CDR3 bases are TGTGCCAGCAGTGAACGCGCAGATACGCAGTATTTT.

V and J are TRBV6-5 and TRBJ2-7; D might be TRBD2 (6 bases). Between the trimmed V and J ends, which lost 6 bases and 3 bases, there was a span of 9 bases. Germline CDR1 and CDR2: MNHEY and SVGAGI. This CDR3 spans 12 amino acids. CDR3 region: CASRYGSYEQYF. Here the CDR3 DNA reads TGTGCCAGCAGGTACGGGAGCTACGAGCAGTACTTC.

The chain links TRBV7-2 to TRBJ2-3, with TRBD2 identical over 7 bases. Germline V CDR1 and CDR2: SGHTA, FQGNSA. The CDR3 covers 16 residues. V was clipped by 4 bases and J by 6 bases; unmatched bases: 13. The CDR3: CASSSRLADSGDTQYF. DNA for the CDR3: TGTGCCAGCAGCTCCAGACTAGCCGATAGCGGGGATACGCAGTATTTT.

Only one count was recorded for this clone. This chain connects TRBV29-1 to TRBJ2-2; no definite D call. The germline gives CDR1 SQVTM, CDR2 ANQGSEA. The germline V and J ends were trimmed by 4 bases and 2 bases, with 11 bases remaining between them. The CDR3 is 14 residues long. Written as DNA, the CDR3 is TGCAGCGTTGTCCTTCCGAGTAACACCGGGGAGCTGTTTTTT. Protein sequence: CSVVLPSNTGELFF.

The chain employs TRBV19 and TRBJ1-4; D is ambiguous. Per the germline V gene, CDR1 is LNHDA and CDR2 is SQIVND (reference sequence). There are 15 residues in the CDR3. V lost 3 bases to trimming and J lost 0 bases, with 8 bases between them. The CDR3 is CASSMMATTNEKLFF. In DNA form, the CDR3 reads TGTGCCAGTAGTATGATGGCAACAACTAATGAAAAACTGTTTTTT.

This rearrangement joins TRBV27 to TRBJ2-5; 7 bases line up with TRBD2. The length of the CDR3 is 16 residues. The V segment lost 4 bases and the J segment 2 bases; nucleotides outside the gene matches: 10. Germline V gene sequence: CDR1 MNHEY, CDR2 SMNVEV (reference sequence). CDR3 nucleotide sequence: TGTGCCAGCAGTTACCTCCCTGGGGGGGGACAAGAGACCCAGTACTTC. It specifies CASSYLPGGGQETQYF.

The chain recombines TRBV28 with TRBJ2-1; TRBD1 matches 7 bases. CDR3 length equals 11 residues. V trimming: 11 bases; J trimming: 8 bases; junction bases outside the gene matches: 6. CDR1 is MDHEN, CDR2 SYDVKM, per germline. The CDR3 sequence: CAGAQGDEQFF. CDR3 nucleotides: TGTGCCGGTGCTCAGGGGGATGAGCAGTTCTTC.

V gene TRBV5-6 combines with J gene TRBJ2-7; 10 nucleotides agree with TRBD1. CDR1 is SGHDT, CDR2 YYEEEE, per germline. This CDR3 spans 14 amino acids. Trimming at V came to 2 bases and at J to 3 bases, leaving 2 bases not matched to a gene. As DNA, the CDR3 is TGTGCCAGCAGCTTAGGGACAGGGGTCTACGAGCAGTACTTC. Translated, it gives CASSLGTGVYEQYF.

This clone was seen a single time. The CDR3 sequence: CSVETGRPSFIYGYTF. Written as DNA, the CDR3 is TGCAGCGTAGAGACAGGGCGTCCCTCATTTATATATGGCTACACCTTC. V and J are TRBV29-1 and TRBJ1-2; TRBD1 aligns across 7 bases. V trimming: 6 bases; J trimming: 5 bases; junction bases outside the gene matches: 18. This CDR3 contains 16 residues. Germline values: CDR1 SQVTM, CDR2 ANQGSEA.

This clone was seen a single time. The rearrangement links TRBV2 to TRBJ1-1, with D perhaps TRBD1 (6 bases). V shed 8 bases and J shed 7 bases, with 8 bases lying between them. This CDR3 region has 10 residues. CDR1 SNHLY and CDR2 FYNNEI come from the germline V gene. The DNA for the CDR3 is TGTGCCAGCCGGGACATTGAAGCTTTCTTT. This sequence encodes CASRDIEAFF. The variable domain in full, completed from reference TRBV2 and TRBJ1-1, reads EPEVTQTPSHQVTQMGQEVILRCVPISNHLYFYWYRQILGQKVEFLVSFYNNEISEKSEIFDDQFSVERPDGSNFTLKIRSTKLEDSAMYFCASRDIEAFFGQGTRLTVV.

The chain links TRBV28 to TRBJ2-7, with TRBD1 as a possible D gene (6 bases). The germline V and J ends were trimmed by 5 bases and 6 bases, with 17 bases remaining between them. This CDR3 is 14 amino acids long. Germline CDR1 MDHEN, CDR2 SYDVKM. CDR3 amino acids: CASSRHREVVEQYF. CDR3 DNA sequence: TGTGCCAGCAGTCGTCACAGGGAAGTGGTCGAGCAGTACTTC.

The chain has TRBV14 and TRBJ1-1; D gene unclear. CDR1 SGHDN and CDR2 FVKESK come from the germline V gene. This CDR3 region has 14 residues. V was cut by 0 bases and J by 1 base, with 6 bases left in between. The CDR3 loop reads CASSQDLANTEAFF. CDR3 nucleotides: TGTGCCAGCAGCCAAGATCTAGCGAACACTGAAGCTTTCTTT.

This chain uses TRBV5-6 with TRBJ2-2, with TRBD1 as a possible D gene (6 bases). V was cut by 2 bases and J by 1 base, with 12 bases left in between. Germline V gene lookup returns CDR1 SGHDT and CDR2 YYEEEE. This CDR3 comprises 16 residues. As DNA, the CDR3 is TGTGCCAGCAGCTTTCAGGGGCAGAAGAACACCGGGGAGCTGTTTTTT. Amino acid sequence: CASSFQGQKNTGELFF.

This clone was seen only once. For the CDR3, the DNA is TGTGCCAGCAGCCGGGAATGGGCAGGGGAGTACAATGAGCAGTTCTTC. This codes for CASSREWAGEYNEQFF. The V and J genes are TRBV7-8 and TRBJ2-1; a weak D match, TRBD1 (6 bases). Trimming cost V 5 bases and J 4 bases, with 18 bases left between them. CDR1 is SGHVS, CDR2 FQNEAQ, per germline. The CDR3 totals 16 residues.

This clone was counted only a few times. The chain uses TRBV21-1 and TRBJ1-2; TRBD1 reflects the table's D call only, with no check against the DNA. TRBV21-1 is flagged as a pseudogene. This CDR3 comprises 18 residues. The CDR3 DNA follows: TGTGCCAGCAGCATTACTAAACCGGGACAAAACGGTTTGGATGGCTACACCTTC. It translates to CASSITKPGQNGLDGYTF.

The CDR3 DNA reads as TGTGCCAGCAGTGACACCGGACTAGCGGGGGGGCCCTACAATGAGCAGTTCTTC. Protein product: CASSDTGLAGGPYNEQFF. The genes are TRBV6-4 and TRBJ2-1; TRBD2 matches at 15 bases. V lost 2 bases and J lost 2; bases outside the gene matches: 4. The length of the CDR3 is 18 residues. Germline CDR1 and CDR2: MRHNA and SNTAGT.

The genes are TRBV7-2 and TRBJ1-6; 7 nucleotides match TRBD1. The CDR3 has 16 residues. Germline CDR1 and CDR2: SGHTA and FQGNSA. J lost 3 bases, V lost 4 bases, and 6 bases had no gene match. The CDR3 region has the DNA TGTGCCAGCAGCTCCTGGGACAGAGACTATAATTCACCCCTCCACTTT. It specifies CASSSWDRDYNSPLHF.